This T cell receptor beta chain was observed in a study of identical twins. Study-wide findings and caveats: Conclusions rested on cross-sectional statistics rather than following the same donors. Monozygotic twins shared more out-of-frame TCR alpha than recombination models predicted.

Details on this clonotype: Its specificity is not known.

Germline V lookup: CDR1 LGHNA, CDR2 YSLEER. Losses at the gene ends were 1 base for V and 4 bases for J; bases not matched to a gene: 15. The CDR3 is made up of 19 amino acids. TCRdb analysed the 5' RACE reads with MiXCR anew, one entry per CDR3 protein. The sample includes hundreds of thousands of distinct CDR3 sequences, around 8.6% seen only once; the top ten take around 0.98%. The same sample was also studied in work on yellow fever vaccine responses in identical twins.

The chain carries TRBV4-3 and TRBJ2-2, with 7 positions matching TRBD2. The receptor was isolated from a woman between 18 and 29 years old in good health. Sequenced input: PBMCs. DNA for the CDR3: TGCGCCAGCAGCCAAGTGGGTCTAGCGGAGGGAATAGGCACCGGGGAGCTGTTTTTT. It codes for CASSQVGLAEGIGTGELFF.